This entry lists 32 T cell receptor beta chains sequenced from one sample in a study of cytomegalovirus exposure and HLA in healthy donors. The PCR contained 60 Vbeta and 13 Jbeta primers. Produced via immunoSEQ multiplex PCR; TCRdb's table is partial and in-frame only. The table includes around 110,000 clones, around 74% detected once. Material: PBMCs. The receptor source for this set is a man younger than 45 in good health and CMV-seropositive.

This clone was found a few times. The junction departs from germline at one end; a sequencing error may be responsible. V usage is TRBV5-6 and J usage is TRBJ1-2, with D perhaps matching TRBD1 (5 bases). There are 16 residues in the CDR3. Germline CDR1 is SGHDT and CDR2 is YYEEEE. The CDR3 region has the DNA TGTGCCAGCAGCGTCGTAGGGGCTAACTCTCTTTATGGCTACCCCTTC. Translated: CASSVVGANSLYGYPF.

There are a few counts of this clone. The J gene is TRBJ1-5, the V gene TRBV5-6; TRBD1 matches at 11 bases. After removal of 0 bases from V and 9 bases from J, the junction contained 8 bases not matched to a gene. In germline, CDR1 is SGHDT, CDR2 YYEEEE. This CDR3 has 16 residues. The CDR3 spells CASSLGTGGYRRPQHF. CDR3 nucleotides: TGTGCCAGCAGCTTGGGGACAGGGGGCTATCGGCGGCCCCAGCATTTT.

The V call is TRBV7-9, the J call TRBJ2-3; TRBD2 aligns across 12 bases. V was clipped by 3 bases and J by 5 bases; unmatched bases: 9. Germline V gives CDR1 SEHNR, CDR2 FQNEAQ (reference sequence). The length of the CDR3 is 17 residues. The CDR3 sequence is CASSFASSGGARDTQYF. The CDR3 DNA follows: TGTGCCAGCAGCTTTGCTTCTAGCGGGGGGGCAAGAGATACGCAGTATTTT.

The V gene is TRBV6-5, the J gene TRBJ1-2; 8 nucleotides align to TRBD1. CDR1 is MNHEY, CDR2 SVGAGI, per germline. The CDR3 is 14 amino acids. Trimming at V came to 0 bases and at J to 8 bases, leaving 5 bases not matched to a gene. The CDR3: CASSYSYRGIGYTF. In DNA form, the CDR3 reads TGTGCCAGCAGTTACTCATACAGGGGGATCGGCTACACCTTC.

This clone was picked up a small number of times. This chain uses TRBV30 with TRBJ1-1; D gene unclear. V lost 0 bases and J 10 bases, leaving 15 bases between the germline ends. Germline lookup yields CDR1 GTSNPN and CDR2 SVGIG (reference sequence). The CDR3 consists of 13 residues. Here the CDR3 reads CAWSVGGRVRAFF. For the CDR3, the DNA is TGTGCCTGGAGTGTGGGAGGAAGAGTGCGAGCTTTCTTT.

J is TRBJ2-2 and V is TRBV11-2; D unresolved. Germline CDR1 and CDR2: SGHAT and FQNNGV. There are 13 residues in the CDR3. V shed 5 bases and J shed 1 base, with 5 bases lying between them. The CDR3 spells CASSPLNTGELFF. The CDR3 DNA is TGTGCCAGCAGCCCCCTGAACACCGGGGAGCTGTTTTTT.

The rearrangement joins TRBV21-1 to TRBJ1-2; the table's TRBD1 call for D was not verified on the DNA. TRBV21-1 is labeled a pseudogene. This CDR3 is built from 15 residues. CDR3 in amino acids: CASSKAGDREHGYTF. Written as DNA, the CDR3 is TGTGCCAGCAGCAAAGCCGGGGACAGGGAACATGGCTACACCTTC.

V usage is TRBV10-3 and J usage is TRBJ2-1, with 8 bases lining up with TRBD1. The CDR3 runs to 17 residues. The trim removed 3 bases at V and 7 bases at J, leaving 14 bases unmatched. From germline, CDR1 is ENHRY and CDR2 SYGVKD. The CDR3 nucleotides read TGTGCCATCAGTGATTTTGGGTCCGGACAGGGAGTAAATGAGCAGTTCTTC. Protein sequence: CAISDFGSGQGVNEQFF.

The chain has TRBV5-1 and TRBJ2-3; TRBD2 is a possible D gene (5 bases). V lost 5 bases and J 2 bases, leaving 15 bases between the germline ends. Per germline, CDR1 SGHRS and CDR2 YFSETQ. The CDR3 is 15 amino acids. CDR3 residues: CASSEVSRDTDTQYF. The CDR3 nucleotides read TGCGCCAGCAGTGAGGTATCGAGGGACACAGATACGCAGTATTTT.

This sequence joins TRBV7-9 and TRBJ1-5; D is possibly TRBD1 (5 bases). Trimming stripped 5 bases from V and 6 bases from J, with 26 bases between. Germline V lookup: CDR1 SEHNR, CDR2 FQNEAQ (reference sequence). CDR3 length: 18 amino acids. In nucleotides, the CDR3 is TGTGCCAGCAGCCATGACCCTCAGAGATTGGGGCCTTCTCAGCCCCAGCATTTT. It encodes CASSHDPQRLGPSQPQHF.

V and J are TRBV11-3 and TRBJ1-1, with a possible D match to TRBD1 (5 bases). The CDR3 totals 14 residues. CDR1 and CDR2 (germline): SGHNT, YENEEA. The V and J ends lost 3 bases and 1 base respectively, with 9 bases between them. CDR3: CASSFGQGNTEAFF. The DNA for the CDR3 is TGTGCCAGCAGCTTCGGGCAGGGGAACACTGAAGCTTTCTTT.

The V gene is TRBV2, the J gene TRBJ2-5, with D perhaps matching TRBD1 (6 bases). CDR3 size: 14 residues. Germline V gene data show CDR1 as SNHLY and CDR2 as FYNNEI. Trimming removed 5 bases at V and 1 base at J, with 11 bases between. CDR3 sequence reads: CASSLDRSQETQYF. The CDR3 DNA follows: TGTGCCAGCAGTCTAGACAGGAGCCAAGAGACCCAGTACTTC.

V gene TRBV5-1 combines with J gene TRBJ2-5, with unresolved D. V was cut by 0 bases and J by 5 bases, with 11 bases left in between. CDR1 is SGHRS and CDR2 is YFSETQ in the germline V gene. CDR3 length: 14 amino acids. The CDR3 bases are TGCGCCAGCAGCTTGGTCGACACAACGGAGACCCAGTACTTC. Amino acid sequence: CASSLVDTTETQYF.

The gene calls are TRBV6-1 and TRBJ2-6, with no clear D. This CDR3 has 14 residues. Per the germline V gene, CDR1 is MNHNS and CDR2 is SASEGT. The V and J ends lost 4 bases and 0 bases respectively, with 4 bases between them. CDR3 bases: TGTGCCAGCAGTGCCCTCTCTGGGGCCAACGTCCTGACTTTC. Translation: CASSALSGANVLTF.

This clone turned up a few times. This sequence joins TRBV6-1 and TRBJ2-1, with D tentatively TRBD1 (5 bases). V lost 4 bases and J lost 0, with 7 bases in between. Germline V gene data show CDR1 as MNHNS and CDR2 as SASEGT. There are 14 residues in the CDR3. As DNA, the CDR3 is TGTGCCAGCAGTGGACAGAGCTCCTACAATGAGCAGTTCTTC. As protein: CASSGQSSYNEQFF.

The chain uses TRBV10-3 and TRBJ1-4; 9 bases line up with TRBD1. V was clipped by 4 bases and J by 4 bases; unmatched bases: 4. The CDR3 runs to 15 residues. Germline CDR1 reads ENHRY; CDR2 reads SYGVKD. The DNA for the CDR3 is TGTGCCATCAGTGCGACAGGGGGGAATAATGAAAAACTGTTTTTT. Its protein is CAISATGGNNEKLFF.

V gene TRBV11-2 combines with J gene TRBJ1-3; D call uncertain. The CDR3 spans 15 residues. V was shortened by 0 bases and J by 0 bases, with 6 bases between the two germline ends. Looked up from germline, CDR1 is SGHAT and CDR2 is FQNNGV. The CDR3 reads CASSLDPGSGNTIYF. The DNA for the CDR3 is TGTGCCAGCAGCTTAGATCCGGGCTCTGGAAACACCATATATTTT.

V gene TRBV5-1 combines with J gene TRBJ2-7; D is unresolved. The germline V and J ends were trimmed by 4 bases and 5 bases, with 10 bases remaining between them. The germline V gene encodes CDR1 SGHRS and CDR2 YFSETQ. CDR3 length: 12 residues. The CDR3 DNA reads TGCGCCAGCAGCGTATCGCCGGACGAGCAGTACTTC. This sequence encodes CASSVSPDEQYF.

V is TRBV9 and J is TRBJ1-2; D is undetermined. CDR3 length: 13 amino acids. Trimming shortened V by 0 bases and J by 1 base, and 4 bases separated the two germline ends. The germline V gene has CDR1 SGDLS and CDR2 YYNGEE. CDR3 in amino acids: CASSVVSNYGYTF. Written as DNA, the CDR3 is TGTGCCAGCAGCGTAGTTAGTAACTATGGCTACACCTTC.

This clone was counted between two and nine times. This chain links TRBV5-6 with TRBJ2-6, with unresolved D. Per germline, CDR1 SGHDT and CDR2 YYEEEE. V gave up 5 bases and J gave up 0 bases, with 9 bases separating them. This CDR3 contains 15 residues. DNA of the CDR3: TGTGCCAGCAGGGGCCTTCGCTCTGGGGCCAACGTCCTGACTTTC. It specifies CASRGLRSGANVLTF. Full variable domain (remainder filled in from reference TRBV5-6 and TRBJ2-6): DAGVTQSPTHLIKTRGQQVTLRCSPKSGHDTVSWYQQALGQGPQFIFQYYEEEERQRGNFPDRFSGHQFPNYSSELNVNALLLGDSALYLCASRGLRSGANVLTFGAGSRLTVL.

This clone turned up a few times. The chain has TRBV4-1 and TRBJ1-4; 10 bases match TRBD1. Germline V gives CDR1 MGHRA, CDR2 YSYEKL. After removal of 0 bases from V and 8 bases from J, the junction contained 6 bases not matched to a gene. The CDR3 is made up of 16 amino acids. Here the CDR3 DNA reads TGCGCCAGCAGCCAAGAAAGGACAGGGGGAGGGGAAAAACTGTTTTTT. Translation: CASSQERTGGGEKLFF.

CDR3 region: CASGTNTGELFF. CDR3 in DNA: TGTGCTAGTGGGACTAACACCGGGGAGCTGTTTTTT. The chain is built from TRBV12-5 and TRBJ2-2; D gene ambiguous. Germline V gives CDR1 LGHNT, CDR2 FRNRAP. V was shortened by 6 bases and J by 2 bases, with 4 bases between the two germline ends. There are 12 residues in the CDR3.

This clone has just a few counts. The chain carries TRBV30 and TRBJ1-2, with no clear D. The CDR3 runs 13 residues. The germline CDR1 and CDR2 sequences are GTSNPN and SVGIG (reference sequence). V was pared by 3 bases and J by 6 bases, with 14 bases between. The CDR3 DNA is TGTGCCTGGAGCCAAACCCTGGGAGATGGCTACACCTTC. The encoded protein is CAWSQTLGDGYTF.

This clone has only a few counts. V usage is TRBV4-1 and J usage is TRBJ1-5, with no clear D. The germline gives CDR1 MGHRA, CDR2 YSYEKL. The CDR3 spans 14 residues. Between the trimmed V and J ends, which lost 3 bases and 4 bases, there was a span of 10 bases. The CDR3 spells CASSHSAGNQPQHF. DNA of the CDR3: TGCGCCAGCAGCCACTCCGCGGGGAATCAGCCCCAGCATTTT.

V usage is TRBV5-4 and J usage is TRBJ2-1, with TRBD2 matching over 10 bases. The CDR3 contains 15 residues. In germline, CDR1 is SGHNT, CDR2 YYREEE (reference sequence). The V gene end was trimmed by 3 bases and the J gene end by 6 bases; junction bases not matched to a gene: 6. DNA of the CDR3: TGTGCCAGCAGCTCAGCGGGGGGGCCTAGCAATGAGCAGTTCTTC. Protein: CASSSAGGPSNEQFF.

V is TRBV2 and J is TRBJ2-7, with 9 bases matching TRBD1. The trim removed 0 bases at V and 0 bases at J, leaving 0 bases unmatched. Germline V lookup: CDR1 SNHLY, CDR2 FYNNEI. The CDR3 loop spans 15 amino acids. CDR3 coding DNA: TGTGCCAGCAGTGAAGCACAGGGGGCCTCCTACGAGCAGTACTTC. This codes for CASSEAQGASYEQYF.

This rearrangement joins TRBV5-6 to TRBJ2-1, with 10 bases aligning to TRBD2. Germline V CDR1 and CDR2: SGHDT, YYEEEE. V was clipped by 2 bases and J by 3 bases; unmatched bases: 2. CDR3 length equals 15 residues. The CDR3 DNA follows: TGTGCCAGCAGCTTAGTAGCGGGGGGCTACAATGAGCAGTTCTTC. Amino acids: CASSLVAGGYNEQFF.

The chain combines TRBV5-6 with TRBJ2-3; TRBD1 matches 12 bases. The ends lost 4 bases at V and 1 base at J; junction bases unmatched: 10. Germline V gene lookup returns CDR1 SGHDT and CDR2 YYEEEE. The CDR3 loop spans 18 amino acids. The CDR3 DNA sequence: TGTGCCAGCAGCAGCGGGACAGGGGGCGATCCAGGCACAGATACGCAGTATTTT. This encodes CASSSGTGGDPGTDTQYF.

The V call is TRBV9, the J call TRBJ2-7; TRBD1 matches 9 bases. The germline CDR1 and CDR2 sequences are SGDLS and YYNGEE. V shed 4 bases and J 5 bases; nucleotides not matched to a gene: 10. This CDR3 has 15 residues. The CDR3 nucleotides are TGTGCCAGCAGCCTTCAGGGGACAGGGTCCAACGAGCAGTACTTC. It codes for CASSLQGTGSNEQYF.

This clone has just a few counts. The chain combines TRBV10-3 with TRBJ2-3; TRBD1 might be the D (9 bases). V dropped 11 bases and J dropped 5 bases, with 20 bases sitting between them. CDR1 is ENHRY, CDR2 SYGVKD, per germline. CDR3 size: 14 residues. The CDR3 DNA is TGTGCCTATAGCGGGACAGGGACCTTAGATACGCAGTATTTT. As protein: CAYSGTGTLDTQYF.

This clone was recorded once. At one end, the junction sequence differs from germline, possibly due to a read error. The chain combines TRBV30 with TRBJ1-2; 8 bases match TRBD1. CDR1 GTSNPN and CDR2 SVGIG come from the germline V gene (reference sequence). This CDR3 has 14 residues. The CDR3 region has the DNA TGTGCCTGGACCGAGCCGGACAGGGACTACGGCTACACCTTC. Protein product: CAWTEPDRDYGYTF. Full variable domain (rest looked up from reference TRBV30 and TRBJ1-2): SQTIHQWPATLVQPVGSPLSLECTVEGTSNPNLYWYRQAAGRGLQLLFYSVGIGQISSEVPQNLSASRPQDRQFILSSKKLLLSDSGFYLCAWTEPDRDYGYTFGSGTRLTVV.

The CDR3 DNA reads TGTGCCAGCAGTGACTGGACAGAGCAAGGGCTTTATGGCTACACCTTC. Its translation is CASSDWTEQGLYGYTF. V and J are TRBV25-1 and TRBJ1-2, with D possibly TRBD1 on 6 matching bases. Trimming removed 3 bases from V and 5 bases from J, with 19 bases in between. Germline CDR1 reads MGHDK; CDR2 reads SYGVNS. This CDR3 is built from 16 residues.